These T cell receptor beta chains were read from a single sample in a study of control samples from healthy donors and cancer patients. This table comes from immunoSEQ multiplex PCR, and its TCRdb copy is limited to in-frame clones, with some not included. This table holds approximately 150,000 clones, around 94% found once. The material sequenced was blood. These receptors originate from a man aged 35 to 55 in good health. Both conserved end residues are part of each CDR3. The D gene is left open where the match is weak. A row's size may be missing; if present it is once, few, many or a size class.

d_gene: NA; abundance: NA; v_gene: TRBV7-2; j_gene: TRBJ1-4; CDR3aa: CASSLVPDATNEKLFF; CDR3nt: TGTGCCAGCAGCTTAGTGCCGGACGCAACTAATGAAAAACTGTTTTTT
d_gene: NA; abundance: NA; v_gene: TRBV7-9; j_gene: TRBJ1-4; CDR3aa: CASSFRTAWGYEKLFF; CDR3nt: TGTGCCAGCAGCTTCCGGACAGCCTGGGGTTATGAAAAACTGTTTTTT
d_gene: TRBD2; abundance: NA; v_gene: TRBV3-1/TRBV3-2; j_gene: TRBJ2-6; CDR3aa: CASSQVGGYGANVLTF; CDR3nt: TGTGCCAGCAGCCAAGTGGGGGGGTATGGGGCCAACGTCCTGACTTTC
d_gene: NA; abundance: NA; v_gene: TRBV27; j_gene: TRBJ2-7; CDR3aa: CASSPTSRDLYEQYF; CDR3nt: TGTGCCAGCAGTCCAACGTCCCGGGACCTTTACGAGCAGTACTTC
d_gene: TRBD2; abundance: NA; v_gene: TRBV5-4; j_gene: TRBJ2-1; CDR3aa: CASSASSGYYNEQFF; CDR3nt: TGTGCCAGCAGCGCCAGTAGCGGGTACTACAATGAGCAGTTCTTC
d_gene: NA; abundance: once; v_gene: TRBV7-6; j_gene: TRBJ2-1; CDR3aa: CASSLGPDPSYNEQFF; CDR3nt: TGTGCCAGCAGCTTGGGCCCGGACCCATCCTACAATGAGCAGTTCTTC
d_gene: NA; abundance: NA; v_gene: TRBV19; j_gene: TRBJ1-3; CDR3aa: CASSPRGSSGNTIYF; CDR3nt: TGTGCCAGTAGTCCCCGCGGAAGCTCTGGAAACACCATATATTTT
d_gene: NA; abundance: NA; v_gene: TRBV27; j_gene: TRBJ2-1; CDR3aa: CASSSNRVVSYNEQFF; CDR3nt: TGTGCCAGCAGTTCCAACAGGGTAGTTTCCTACAATGAGCAGTTCTTC
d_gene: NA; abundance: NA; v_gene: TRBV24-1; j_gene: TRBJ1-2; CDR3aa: CATSDPLSVGVHGYTF; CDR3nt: TGTGCCACCAGTGATCCTCTCTCGGTCGGGGTCCATGGCTACACCTTC
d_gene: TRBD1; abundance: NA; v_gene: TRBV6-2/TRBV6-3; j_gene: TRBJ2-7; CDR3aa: CASSQLTGGRWSYEQYF; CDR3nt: TGTGCCAGCAGCCAACTTACAGGGGGCCGGTGGTCCTACGAGCAGTACTTC
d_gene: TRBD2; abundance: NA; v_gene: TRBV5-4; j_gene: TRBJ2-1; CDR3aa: CASSPDGTSGRGWTEQFF; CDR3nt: TGTGCCAGCAGCCCTGATGGGACTAGCGGAAGAGGGTGGACTGAGCAGTTCTTC
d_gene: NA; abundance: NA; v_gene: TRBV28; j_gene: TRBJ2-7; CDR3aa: CASSLADEQYF; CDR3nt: TGTGCCAGCAGTTTAGCAGACGAGCAGTACTTC
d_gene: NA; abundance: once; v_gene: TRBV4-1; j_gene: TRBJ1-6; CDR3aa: CASSQVGAYNSPLHF; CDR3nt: TGCGCCAGCAGCCAAGTAGGAGCCTATAATTCACCCCTCCACTTT
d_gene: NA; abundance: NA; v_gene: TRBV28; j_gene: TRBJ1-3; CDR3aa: CASLTGGAGNTIYF; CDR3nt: TGTGCCAGCCTCACTGGAGGGGCTGGAAACACCATATATTTT
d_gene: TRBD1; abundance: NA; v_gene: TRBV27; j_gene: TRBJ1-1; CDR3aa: CASGRTGGTEAFF; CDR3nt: TGTGCCAGCGGGCGGACAGGGGGTACTGAAGCTTTCTTT
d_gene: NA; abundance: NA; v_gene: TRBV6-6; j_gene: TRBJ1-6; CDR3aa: CASRSGSPLHF; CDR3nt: TGTGCCAGCAGGTCAGGGTCACCCCTCCACTTT
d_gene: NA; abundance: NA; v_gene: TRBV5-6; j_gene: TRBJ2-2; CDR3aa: CASSEPGQPGSGELFF; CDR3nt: TGTGCCAGCAGCGAACCGGGACAACCTGGCTCCGGGGAGCTGTTTTTT
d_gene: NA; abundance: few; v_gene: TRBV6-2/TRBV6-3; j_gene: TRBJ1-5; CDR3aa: CASSWGRDNQPQHF; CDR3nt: TGTGCCAGCAGTTGGGGGAGGGACAATCAGCCCCAGCATTTT
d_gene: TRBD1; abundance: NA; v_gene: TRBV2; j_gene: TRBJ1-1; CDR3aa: CASRQGETEAFF; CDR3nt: TGTGCCAGCCGACAGGGCGAGACTGAAGCTTTCTTT
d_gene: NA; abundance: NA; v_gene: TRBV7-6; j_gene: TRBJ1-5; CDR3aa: CASSLGTWEEDGNQPQHF; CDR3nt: TGTGCCAGCAGCTTAGGAACTTGGGAAGAGGATGGCAATCAGCCCCAGCATTTT
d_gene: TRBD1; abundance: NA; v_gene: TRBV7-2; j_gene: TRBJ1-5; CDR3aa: CASSWRTGDQPQHF; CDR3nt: TGTGCCAGCAGCTGGAGGACAGGGGATCAGCCCCAGCATTTT
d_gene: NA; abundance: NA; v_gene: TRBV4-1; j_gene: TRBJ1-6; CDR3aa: CASRVKDSPLHF; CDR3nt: TGCGCCAGCAGAGTAAAAGATTCACCCCTCCACTTT
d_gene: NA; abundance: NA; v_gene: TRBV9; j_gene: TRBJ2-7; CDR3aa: CASSVEAWNYEQYF; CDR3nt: TGTGCCAGCAGCGTAGAGGCTTGGAACTACGAGCAGTACTTC
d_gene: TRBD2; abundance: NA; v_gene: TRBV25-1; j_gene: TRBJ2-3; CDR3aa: CASSEPGTSGPTDTQYF; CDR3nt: TGTGCCAGCAGTGAACCCGGGACTAGCGGACCCACAGATACGCAGTATTTT
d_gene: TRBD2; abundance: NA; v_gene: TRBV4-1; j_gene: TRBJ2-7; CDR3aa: CASSRPGTSDEQYF; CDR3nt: TGCGCCAGCAGCCGCCCCGGGACTAGTGACGAGCAGTACTTC
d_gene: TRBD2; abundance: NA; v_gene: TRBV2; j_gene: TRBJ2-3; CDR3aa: CASSEWGGAMASTDTQYF; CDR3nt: TGTGCCAGCAGTGAATGGGGAGGGGCGATGGCTAGCACAGATACGCAGTATTTT
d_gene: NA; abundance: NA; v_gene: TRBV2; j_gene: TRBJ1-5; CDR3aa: CASKIGNQPQHF; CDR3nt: TGTGCCAGCAAGATAGGCAATCAGCCCCAGCATTTT